This entry lists 25 T cell receptor beta chains sequenced from one sample in a study of Ad26.COV2.S vaccination and SARS-CoV-2 variants. Documented treatment: some 20 received Ad26.COV2.S at low or high dose, single or two shots; roughly five received placebo; per-sample allocation not given. Sample collection was performed on day 63 after the first vaccine or placebo injection. Sequencing was performed with immunoSEQ multiplex PCR; in TCRdb, only in-frame clones are kept and a portion is missing. The repertoire holds roughly 350,000 clones, around 87% seen once, with around 3.5% in the top ten. Here the sequenced sample was peripheral blood, taken in a trial of Ad26.COV2.S vaccine versus placebo. The receptors come from a person between 18 and 60 years old who received the Ad26.COV2.S COVID-19 vaccine or a placebo.

This sequence joins TRBV12-5 and TRBJ2-7; weak D call: TRBD2 (6 bases). Per germline, CDR1 LGHNT and CDR2 FRNRAP. With 6 bases removed from V and 3 bases from J, the gap between germline ends came to 24 bases. The CDR3 has 17 amino acids. CDR3 DNA sequence: TGTGCTAGTGGAGCTGCCCGGGGCGGGGTTGCGATCTACGAGCAGTACTTC. Amino acids: CASGAARGGVAIYEQYF. Based on the CDR3 plus reference TRBV12-5 and TRBJ2-7, the full variable domain is DARVTQTPRHKVTEMGQEVTMRCQPILGHNTVFWYRQTMMQGLELLAYFRNRAPLDDSGMPKDRFSAEMPDATLATLKIQPSEPRDSAVYFCASGAARGGVAIYEQYFGPGTRLTVT.

The chain recombines TRBV15 with TRBJ1-6; D uncertain. Between the trimmed V and J ends, which lost 0 bases and 6 bases, there was a span of 18 bases. Germline assignment: CDR1 LNHNV and CDR2 YYDKDF (reference sequence). The CDR3 has 18 amino acids. This CDR3 reads CATSRDQGGRYLNSPLHF. The CDR3 bases are TGTGCCACCAGCAGAGATCAAGGCGGAAGATACCTTAATTCACCCCTCCACTTT.

This clone is a singleton in its sample. The rearrangement joins TRBV4-2 to TRBJ1-1; D remains unclear. Deletions cut 0 bases from V and 4 bases from J, with 9 bases between. Germline V gives CDR1 LGHNA, CDR2 YNFKEQ. There are 14 residues in the CDR3. The CDR3 nucleotides are TGTGCCAGCAGCCAAGATCCGTCGGTCACTGAAGCTTTCTTT. Its protein product is CASSQDPSVTEAFF.

The V gene is TRBV30, the J gene TRBJ1-4; 7 bases map to TRBD1. From germline, CDR1 is GTSNPN and CDR2 SVGIG (reference sequence). Germline trimming cut 3 bases from V and 0 bases from J; bases unmatched to any gene: 4. CDR3 length equals 15 residues. CDR3 in amino acids: CAWRKTGSTNEKLFF. In DNA form, the CDR3 reads TGTGCCTGGAGAAAGACAGGGTCAACTAATGAAAAACTGTTTTTT.

This clone was found a few times. The rearrangement joins TRBV5-4 to TRBJ1-1, with a tentative D call TRBD1 (6 bases). Trimming stripped 4 bases from V and 4 bases from J, with 11 bases between. The CDR3 is 13 residues long. The germline V gene has CDR1 SGHNT and CDR2 YYREEE (reference sequence). CDR3 DNA sequence: TGTGCCAGCAGCGCCCAAGGGGGCACTGAAGCTTTCTTT. The encoded protein is CASSAQGGTEAFF. The full variable domain, its missing parts supplied by reference TRBV5-4 and TRBJ1-1, is ETGVTQSPTHLIKTRGQQVTLRCSSQSGHNTVSWYQQALGQGPQFIFQYYREEENGRGNFPPRFSGLQFPNYSSELNVNALELDDSALYLCASSAQGGTEAFFGQGTRLTVV.

The rearrangement uses TRBV28 and TRBJ1-2, with TRBD1 as a possible D gene (6 bases). V was trimmed by 6 bases and J by 2 bases, leaving 16 bases between them. The CDR3 is made up of 15 amino acids. Germline V gene data show CDR1 as MDHEN and CDR2 as SYDVKM. The CDR3 nucleotides are TGTGCCAGCAGACTAACAGGGAATCTCAACTATGGCTACACCTTC. Its translation is CASRLTGNLNYGYTF.

CDR3 DNA: TGTGCCAGCAGCTTAACCCTATGGGGGAACACCGGGGAGCTGTTTTTT. Protein: CASSLTLWGNTGELFF. The V gene is TRBV11-1, the J gene TRBJ2-2; no firm D call. V gave up 2 bases and J gave up 1 base, with 11 bases separating them. Germline assignment: CDR1 SGHAT and CDR2 FQDESV (reference sequence). This CDR3 region has 16 residues.

The rearrangement joins TRBV7-3 to TRBJ2-7, with TRBD1 matching 12 bases. V dropped 0 bases and J dropped 7; count of bases not matched to a gene: 4. This CDR3 region has 15 residues. Looked up from germline, CDR1 is SGHTA and CDR2 is FQGTGA. This CDR3 reads CASSLTGQGAREQYF. CDR3 nucleotide sequence: TGTGCCAGCAGCTTAACGGGACAGGGGGCGCGAGAGCAGTACTTC.

There are a few counts of this clone. The rearrangement joins TRBV6-5 to TRBJ2-7, with 8 positions matching TRBD1. The germline V gene has CDR1 MNHEY and CDR2 SVGAGI. This CDR3 is 13 amino acids long. V lost 6 bases to trimming and J lost 3 bases; unmatched junction nucleotides: 4. The CDR3, as DNA: TGTGCCAGCAGCGGACAGGGAGACTACGAGCAGTACTTC. The encoded protein is CASSGQGDYEQYF.

The chain carries TRBV10-1 and TRBJ2-5; D is perhaps TRBD1 (6 bases). V gave up 0 bases and J gave up 0 bases, with 11 bases separating them. The CDR3 runs to 16 residues. Germline V gene sequence: CDR1 WNHNN, CDR2 SYGVQD (reference sequence). The CDR3 reads CASSESRGWNQETQYF. CDR3 sequence (DNA): TGCGCCAGCAGTGAGTCAAGGGGGTGGAACCAAGAGACCCAGTACTTC.

The chain joins TRBV6-6 to TRBJ1-5; perhaps TRBD1 as D (5 bases). From germline, CDR1 is MNHNY and CDR2 SVGAGI (reference sequence). The CDR3 has 14 amino acids. The germline V and J ends were trimmed by 3 bases and 2 bases, with 8 bases remaining between them. Written as DNA, the CDR3 is TGTGCCAGCAGTTATAGGGACGGCAATCAGCCCCAGCATTTT. Its translation: CASSYRDGNQPQHF.

This chain joins TRBV4-2 and TRBJ2-2; weak D call: TRBD1 (7 bases). This CDR3 is built from 16 residues. Germline assignment: CDR1 LGHNA and CDR2 YNFKEQ. V lost 5 bases to trimming and J lost 0 bases, with 13 bases between them. The CDR3: CASSSRGASNTGELFF. The CDR3 DNA is TGTGCCAGCAGCTCCAGGGGGGCATCGAACACCGGGGAGCTGTTTTTT.

The chain joins TRBV3-1 (or the pseudogene TRBV3-2) to TRBJ2-1; D is unclear. In germline, CDR1 is LGHDT, CDR2 YNNKEL (reference sequence). The CDR3 has 13 residues. Trimming removed 5 bases at V and 5 bases at J, with 10 bases between. The CDR3 protein is CASSSRQNNEQFF. DNA for the CDR3: TGTGCCAGCAGCTCGCGGCAAAACAATGAGCAGTTCTTC.

CDR3 region: CASSIGGDSLNTEAFF. The DNA for the CDR3 is TGTGCCAGTAGTATAGGAGGGGACAGTTTGAACACTGAAGCTTTCTTT. The genes are TRBV19 and TRBJ1-1, with 7 bases lining up with TRBD1. The ends lost 1 base at V and 0 bases at J; junction bases unmatched: 5. The CDR3 covers 16 residues. The germline CDR1 and CDR2 sequences are LNHDA and SQIVND (reference sequence).

This chain uses TRBV30 with TRBJ2-2; D perhaps matches TRBD2 (5 bases). Looked up from germline, CDR1 is GTSNPN and CDR2 is SVGIG (reference sequence). The CDR3 runs 17 residues. V was shortened by 0 bases and J by 4 bases, with 18 bases between the two germline ends. CDR3 DNA sequence: TGTGCCTGGAGTGTAAGAGGGCGACTGGCGAGCACCGGGGAGCTGTTTTTT. Its translation is CAWSVRGRLASTGELFF.

The chain has TRBV5-1 and TRBJ2-1; 8 nucleotides match TRBD1. CDR1 and CDR2 (germline): SGHRS, YFSETQ. The CDR3 is made up of 15 amino acids. The junction had 8 bases not matched to a gene; V was cut back by 1 base and J by 8 bases. Here the CDR3 DNA reads TGCGCCAGCAGCTTGCGGCAGGGGGCTGTGGATGAGCAGTTCTTC. It specifies CASSLRQGAVDEQFF.

The chain uses TRBV11-2 and TRBJ2-2; possibly TRBD1 for D (6 bases). Germline CDR1 SGHAT, CDR2 FQNNGV. The CDR3 length is 16 residues. V was shortened by 1 base and J by 2 bases, with 11 bases between the two germline ends. The CDR3 nucleotides read TGTGCCAGCAGCTTAGTGGGGACAAGTAACACCGGGGAGCTGTTTTTT. Protein sequence: CASSLVGTSNTGELFF.

The gene calls are TRBV6-5 and TRBJ1-2; 7 bases agree with TRBD1. The CDR3 extends over 15 amino acids. From germline, CDR1 is MNHEY and CDR2 SVGAGI. V lost 4 bases, J lost 0 bases, and 5 bases stayed unmatched. The CDR3 protein is CASSFSGTANYGYTF. CDR3 DNA: TGTGCCAGCAGTTTTTCCGGGACAGCTAACTATGGCTACACCTTC.

The V gene is TRBV5-1, the J gene TRBJ1-5; D unclear. CDR3 length equals 14 residues. The V and J ends lost 4 bases and 4 bases respectively, with 12 bases between them. Germline CDR1 is SGHRS and CDR2 is YFSETQ. CDR3 residues: CASSARTGNQPQHF. CDR3 coding DNA: TGCGCCAGCAGCGCAAGAACGGGTAATCAGCCCCAGCATTTT.

CDR3 in DNA: TGCGCCAGCAGCCAACTTACCCTGGATACGCAGTATTTT. This encodes CASSQLTLDTQYF. The chain links TRBV4-3 to TRBJ2-3; D call uncertain. The CDR3 has 13 amino acids. CDR1 LGHNA and CDR2 YSLEER come from the germline V gene. V lost 2 bases and J lost 6, with 9 bases in between.

The CDR3 DNA reads TGTGCCAGCAGCTTACTGGGCAGGGACGGTGGCTACACCTTC. This encodes CASSLLGRDGGYTF. The chain links TRBV7-2 to TRBJ1-2; a weak D match, TRBD1 (5 bases). CDR1 is SGHTA, CDR2 FQGNSA, per germline. The CDR3 has 14 amino acids. V shed 2 bases and J shed 7 bases, with 14 bases lying between them.

This chain joins TRBV5-6 and TRBJ1-1; D is perhaps TRBD1 (6 bases). The CDR3 totals 11 residues. Trimming removed 6 bases from V and 8 bases from J, with 11 bases in between. The V gene's germline CDR1 is SGHDT and CDR2 YYEEEE. CDR3 DNA: TGTGCCAGCACCCTGGGGGCCGAAGCTTTCTTT. Amino acid sequence: CASTLGAEAFF.

The gene calls are TRBV7-9 and TRBJ1-4; no definite D call. Germline CDR1 is SEHNR and CDR2 is FQNEAQ (reference sequence). Trimming left V 3 bases short and J 6 bases short, with 11 bases between. The CDR3 is made up of 14 amino acids. The CDR3: CASSLANPHEKLFF. In DNA form, the CDR3 reads TGTGCCAGCAGCTTGGCGAATCCCCATGAAAAACTGTTTTTT. Variable domain in full (rest from reference TRBV7-9 and TRBJ1-4): DTGVSQNPRHKITKRGQNVTFRCDPISEHNRLYWYRQTLGQGPEFLTYFQNEAQLEKSRLLSDRFSAERPKGSFSTLEIQRTEQGDSAMYLCASSLANPHEKLFFGSGTQLSVL.

The genes are TRBV4-3 and TRBJ2-3, with D perhaps matching TRBD2 (6 bases). CDR3 length equals 14 residues. Germline V gene data show CDR1 as LGHNA and CDR2 as YSLEER. V shed 0 bases and J shed 9 bases, with 13 bases lying between them. The DNA for the CDR3 is TGCGCCAGCAGCCAAGATCGGGTCCGGGGGACGCAGTATTTT. Translated: CASSQDRVRGTQYF.

The chain uses TRBV9 and TRBJ1-1; possible D gene TRBD1, 5 bases. CDR3 length equals 17 residues. Per the germline V gene, CDR1 is SGDLS and CDR2 is YYNGEE. Trimming stripped 0 bases from V and 3 bases from J, with 18 bases between. The DNA for the CDR3 is TGTGCCAGCAGCGTAGTGCGTTATGGGACTTACCACACTGAAGCTTTCTTT. As protein: CASSVVRYGTYHTEAFF.